Listed here are 10 T cell receptor beta chains from one sample, sequenced in a study of T cell repertoires in cytomegalovirus infection. Their antigens remain unidentified. TCRdb re-derived calls from the reads in MiXCR, one entry per CDR3 protein. In the table there are roughly 220,000 distinct CDR3 sequences, about 39% of which are singletons. This specimen consisted of CD8+ T cells from cultured PBMCs, obtained from culture after CMV antigen stimulation. The receptors shown here come from a human donor in good health (CMV status not recorded). Some clones in this sample may be carry-over from other donors' samples.

V gene TRBV6-2 or TRBV6-3 combines with J gene TRBJ2-3; D ambiguous. Looked up from germline, CDR1 is MNHEY and CDR2 is SVGEGT. With 2 bases removed from V and 7 bases from J, the gap between germline ends came to 4 bases. This CDR3 comprises 11 residues. In DNA form, the CDR3 reads TGTGCCAGCAGTTACCCGAATACGCAGTATTTT. It specifies CASSYPNTQYF.

The chain is built from TRBV6-1 and TRBJ2-1, with 7 bases identical to TRBD2. The CDR3 is 15 amino acids. Trimming took 4 bases from V and 6 from J; bases not matched to a gene: 9. The germline V gene has CDR1 MNHNS and CDR2 SASEGT. The CDR3 region is CASSGGTTLPNEQFF. In nucleotides, the CDR3 is TGTGCCAGCAGTGGCGGGACTACTCTTCCCAATGAGCAGTTCTTC.

Worth noting for this clonotype: Being one base from a much bigger clone, this may be a read error. The conserved final phenylalanine or tryptophan is absent from the CDR3, which likely points to a read error. The chain joins TRBV7-2 to TRBJ2-7, with 10 nucleotides matching TRBD2. Trimming cost V 5 bases and J 3 bases; bases outside gene matches: 7. This CDR3 is 15 amino acids long. Germline CDR1 is SGHTA and CDR2 is FQGNSA. CDR3 sequence: CASSPSGRAHYEQYL. The CDR3 bases are TGTGCCAGCAGCCCAAGCGGGAGGGCCCACTACGAGCAGTACTTA.

The chain couples TRBV4-1 to TRBJ1-5, with unresolved D. CDR3 length equals 15 residues. V was pared by 4 bases and J by 5 bases, with 15 bases between. Germline V gives CDR1 MGHRA, CDR2 YSYEKL. The CDR3 DNA is TGCGCCAGCAGCCCCTCCCCCGGAGGGTATCAGCCCCAGCATTTT. Translating gives CASSPSPGGYQPQHF.

This clonotype appeared a few times. The CDR3 region is CASSSDLESSYNEQFF. CDR3 nucleotides: TGTGCCAGCAGCTCCGATTTAGAGAGCTCCTACAATGAGCAGTTCTTC. The chain links TRBV7-9 to TRBJ2-1; D not resolved. The V and J ends lost 4 bases and 0 bases respectively, with 13 bases between them. This CDR3 has 16 amino acids. Per the germline V gene, CDR1 is SEHNR and CDR2 is FQNEAQ (reference sequence).

The genes are TRBV15 and TRBJ2-1; possibly TRBD1 or TRBD2 for D (5 bases each). CDR1 is LNHNV, CDR2 YYDKDF, per germline (reference sequence). The CDR3 contains 17 residues. V was pared by 0 bases and J by 1 base, with 13 bases between. CDR3 nucleotide sequence: TGTGCCACCAGCAGAGATCAAGAGGGGAGTTCCTACAATGAGCAGTTCTTC. Translating it yields CATSRDQEGSSYNEQFF.

J is TRBJ2-5 and V is TRBV19, with TRBD2 identical over 11 bases. CDR3 length: 16 residues. From germline, CDR1 is LNHDA and CDR2 SQIVND (reference sequence). J lost 1 base, V lost 3 bases, and 4 bases had no gene match. The CDR3, as DNA: TGTGCCAGTAGTATTTGGCTAGCGGGGGGCCAAGAGACCCAGTACTTC. It specifies CASSIWLAGGQETQYF.

V usage is TRBV12-3 or TRBV12-4 and J usage is TRBJ1-2, with D maybe TRBD1 (6 bases). The germline V and J ends were trimmed by 7 bases and 8 bases, with 14 bases remaining between them. The length of the CDR3 is 12 residues. CDR3 nucleotide sequence: TGTGCCAGCACCGACGAAAGGGGGGGCTACACCTTC. It is translated as CASTDERGGYTF.

The chain is built from TRBV11-2 and TRBJ1-6, with D possibly TRBD1 on 6 matching bases. In germline, CDR1 is SGHAT, CDR2 FQNNGV. This CDR3 comprises 16 residues. V lost 2 bases and J lost 10, with 18 bases in between. The chain's CDR3 is CASSLTNRVWNSPLHF. The DNA of the CDR3 is TGTGCCAGCAGCTTAACGAACAGGGTGTGGAACTCACCCCTCCACTTT.

The CDR3 region is CASSFGREQYF. The CDR3 DNA follows: TGTGCCAGCAGTTTCGGACGGGAGCAGTACTTC. V is TRBV27 and J is TRBJ2-7; no clear D. V dropped 3 bases and J dropped 7 bases, with 7 bases sitting between them. The CDR3 covers 11 residues. From germline, CDR1 is MNHEY and CDR2 SMNVEV (reference sequence).